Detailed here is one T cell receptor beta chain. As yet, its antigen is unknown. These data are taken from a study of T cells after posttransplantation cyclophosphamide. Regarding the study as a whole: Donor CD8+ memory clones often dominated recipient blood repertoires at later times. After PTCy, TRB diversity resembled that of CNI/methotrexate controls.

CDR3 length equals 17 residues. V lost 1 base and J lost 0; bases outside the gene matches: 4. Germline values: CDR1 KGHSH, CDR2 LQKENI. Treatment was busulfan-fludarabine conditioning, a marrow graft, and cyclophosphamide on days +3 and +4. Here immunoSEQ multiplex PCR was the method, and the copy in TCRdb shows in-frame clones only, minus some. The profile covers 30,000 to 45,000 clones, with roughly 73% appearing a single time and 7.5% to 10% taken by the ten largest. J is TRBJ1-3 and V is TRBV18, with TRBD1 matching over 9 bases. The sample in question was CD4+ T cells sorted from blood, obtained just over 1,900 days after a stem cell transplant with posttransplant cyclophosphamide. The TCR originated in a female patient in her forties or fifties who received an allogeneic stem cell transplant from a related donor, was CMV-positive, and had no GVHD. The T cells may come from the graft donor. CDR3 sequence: CASSPRGTGSSGNTIYF. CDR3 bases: TGTGCCAGCTCACCACGGGGGACAGGGAGCTCTGGAAACACCATATATTTT.